Sequencing of this T cell receptor beta chain was carried out in a study of T cell responses to AZD1222 COVID-19 vaccine. Whole-study findings and limits: Donors were mostly white British, more females; clonal diversity possibly underestimated.

Germline V CDR1 and CDR2: LNHDA, SQIVND (reference sequence). This CDR3 has 15 residues. Trimming pared 6 bases from V and 0 bases from J, leaving 9 bases between. In regard to this clone: The antigen remains undetermined.

Produced via immunoSEQ multiplex PCR; TCRdb's table is partial and in-frame only. The sample lists some 180,000 clones, just over 85% occurring once. Here the sequenced sample was peripheral blood, taken on day 0 of AZD1222 vaccination. The receptor was derived from an adult in good health. V gene TRBV19 combines with J gene TRBJ1-6; no reliable D call. CDR3 sequence (DNA): TGTGCCAGTAGACCGGAGAGCTCCTATAATTCACCCCTCCACTTT. Translation: CASRPESSYNSPLHF.